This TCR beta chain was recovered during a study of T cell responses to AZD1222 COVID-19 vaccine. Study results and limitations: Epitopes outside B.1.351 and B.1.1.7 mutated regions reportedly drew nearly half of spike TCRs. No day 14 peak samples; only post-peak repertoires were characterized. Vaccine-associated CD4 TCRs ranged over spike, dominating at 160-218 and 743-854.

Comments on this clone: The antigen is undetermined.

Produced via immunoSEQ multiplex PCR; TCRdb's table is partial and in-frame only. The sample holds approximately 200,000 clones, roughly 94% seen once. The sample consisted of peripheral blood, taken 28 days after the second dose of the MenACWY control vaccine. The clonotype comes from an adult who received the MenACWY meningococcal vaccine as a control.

CDR3 nucleotide sequence: TGTGCCAGCAGTTTAAGTGGGGGGGGTCAGCCCCAGCATTTT. This gives the protein CASSLSGGGQPQHF. The chain recombines TRBV27 with TRBJ1-5, with a weak D call TRBD1 (5 bases). Germline CDR1 reads MNHEY; CDR2 reads SMNVEV (reference sequence). Between the trimmed V and J ends, which lost 2 bases and 6 bases, there was a span of 11 bases. This CDR3 spans 14 amino acids.